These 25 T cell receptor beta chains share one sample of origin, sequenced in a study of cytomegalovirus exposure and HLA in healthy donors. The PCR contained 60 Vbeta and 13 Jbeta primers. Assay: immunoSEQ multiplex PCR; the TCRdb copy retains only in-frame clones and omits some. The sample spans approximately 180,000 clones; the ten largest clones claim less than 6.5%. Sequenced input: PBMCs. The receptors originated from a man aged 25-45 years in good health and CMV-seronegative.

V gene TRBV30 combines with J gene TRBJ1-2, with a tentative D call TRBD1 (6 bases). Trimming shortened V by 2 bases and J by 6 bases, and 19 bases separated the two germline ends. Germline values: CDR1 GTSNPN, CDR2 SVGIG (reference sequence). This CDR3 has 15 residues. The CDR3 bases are TGTGCCTGGAGTTTAACCGGGAATGAGGGGGATGGCTACACCTTC. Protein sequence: CAWSLTGNEGDGYTF.

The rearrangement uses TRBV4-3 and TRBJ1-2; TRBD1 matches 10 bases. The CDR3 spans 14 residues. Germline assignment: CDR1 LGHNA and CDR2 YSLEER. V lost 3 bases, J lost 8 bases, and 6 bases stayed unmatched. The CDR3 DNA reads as TGCGCCAGCAGCCACGACGGGACAGGGGTAGGCTACACCTTC. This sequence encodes CASSHDGTGVGYTF.

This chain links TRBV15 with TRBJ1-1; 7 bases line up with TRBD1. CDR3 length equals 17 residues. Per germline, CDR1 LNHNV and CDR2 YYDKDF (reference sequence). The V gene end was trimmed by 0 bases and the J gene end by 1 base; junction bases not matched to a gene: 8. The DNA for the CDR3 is TGTGCCACCAGCAGAGATGGGGCAGGGGGTTCGAACACTGAAGCTTTCTTT. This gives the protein CATSRDGAGGSNTEAFF.

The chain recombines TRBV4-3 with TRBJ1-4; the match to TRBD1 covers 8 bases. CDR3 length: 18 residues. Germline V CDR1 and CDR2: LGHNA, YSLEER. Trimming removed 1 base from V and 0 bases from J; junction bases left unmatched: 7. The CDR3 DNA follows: TGCGCCAGCAGCCAAGGACAGGGGAAGGGAGCAACTAATGAAAAACTGTTTTTT. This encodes CASSQGQGKGATNEKLFF.

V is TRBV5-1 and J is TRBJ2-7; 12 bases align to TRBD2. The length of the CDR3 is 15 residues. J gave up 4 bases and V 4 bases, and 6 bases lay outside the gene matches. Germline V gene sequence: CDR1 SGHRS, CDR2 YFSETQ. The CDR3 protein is CASSITSGRNYEQYF. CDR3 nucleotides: TGCGCCAGCAGCATCACTAGCGGGAGGAATTACGAGCAGTACTTC.

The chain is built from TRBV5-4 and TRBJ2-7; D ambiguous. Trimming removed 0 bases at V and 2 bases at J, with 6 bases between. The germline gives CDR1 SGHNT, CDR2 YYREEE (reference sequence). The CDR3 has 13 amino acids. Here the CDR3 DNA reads TGTGCCAGCAGCTTGGACCCAGCCTACGAGCAGTACTTC. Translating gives CASSLDPAYEQYF.

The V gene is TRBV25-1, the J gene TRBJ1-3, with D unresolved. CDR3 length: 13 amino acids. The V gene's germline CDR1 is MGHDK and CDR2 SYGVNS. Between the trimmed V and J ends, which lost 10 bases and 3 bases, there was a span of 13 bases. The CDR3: CATQAGGGNTIYF. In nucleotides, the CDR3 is TGTGCCACCCAAGCGGGAGGTGGAAACACCATATATTTT.

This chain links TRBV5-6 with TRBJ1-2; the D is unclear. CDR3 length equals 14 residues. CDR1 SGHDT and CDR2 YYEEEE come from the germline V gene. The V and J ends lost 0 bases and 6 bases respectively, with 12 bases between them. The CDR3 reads CASSLVRRADGYTF. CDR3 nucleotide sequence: TGTGCCAGCAGCTTGGTTCGCCGAGCGGATGGCTACACCTTC.

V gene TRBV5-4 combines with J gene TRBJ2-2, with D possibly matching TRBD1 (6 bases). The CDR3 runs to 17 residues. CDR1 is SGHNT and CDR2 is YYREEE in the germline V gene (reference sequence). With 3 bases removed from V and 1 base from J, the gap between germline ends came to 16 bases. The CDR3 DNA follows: TGTGCCAGCAGCTCCCCGAAGGACAGAGGGAACACCGGGGAGCTGTTTTTT. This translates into CASSSPKDRGNTGELFF.

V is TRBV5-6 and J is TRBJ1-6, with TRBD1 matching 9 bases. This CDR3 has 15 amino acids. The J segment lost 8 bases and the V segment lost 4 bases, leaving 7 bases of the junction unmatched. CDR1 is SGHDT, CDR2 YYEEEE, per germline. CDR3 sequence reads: CASSLRGQGHSPLHF. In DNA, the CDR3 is TGTGCCAGCAGCCTACGAGGACAGGGGCATTCACCCCTCCACTTT.

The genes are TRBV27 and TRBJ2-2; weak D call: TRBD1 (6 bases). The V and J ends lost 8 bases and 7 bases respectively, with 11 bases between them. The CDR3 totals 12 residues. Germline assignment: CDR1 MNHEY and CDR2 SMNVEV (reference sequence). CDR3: CASGGTYGELFF. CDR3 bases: TGTGCCAGCGGTGGGACATACGGGGAGCTGTTTTTT.

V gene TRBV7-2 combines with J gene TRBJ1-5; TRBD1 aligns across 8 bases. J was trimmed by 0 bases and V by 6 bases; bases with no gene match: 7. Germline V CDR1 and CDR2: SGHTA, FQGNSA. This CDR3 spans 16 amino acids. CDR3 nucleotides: TGTGCCAGCAGAACCGGACAGGGCGATAGCAATCAGCCCCAGCATTTT. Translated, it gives CASRTGQGDSNQPQHF.

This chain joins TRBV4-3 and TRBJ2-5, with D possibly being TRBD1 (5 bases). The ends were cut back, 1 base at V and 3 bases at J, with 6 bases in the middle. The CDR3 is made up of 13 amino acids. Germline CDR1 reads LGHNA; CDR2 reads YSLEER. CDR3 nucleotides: TGCGCCAGCAGCCAAGTAGGGGAAGAGACCCAGTACTTC. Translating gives CASSQVGEETQYF.

The CDR3 loop is CAISDRDRGLEPQHF. The CDR3 DNA follows: TGTGCCATCAGTGACCGGGACAGGGGTTTAGAGCCCCAGCATTTT. This chain joins TRBV10-3 and TRBJ1-5; 10 positions agree with TRBD1. V was clipped by 3 bases and J by 8 bases; unmatched bases: 7. This CDR3 spans 15 amino acids. In germline, CDR1 is ENHRY, CDR2 SYGVKD.

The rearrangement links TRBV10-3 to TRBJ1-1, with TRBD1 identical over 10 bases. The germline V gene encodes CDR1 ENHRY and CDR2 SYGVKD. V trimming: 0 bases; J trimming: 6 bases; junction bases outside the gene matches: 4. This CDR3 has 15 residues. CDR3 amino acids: CAISESDRGPAEAFF. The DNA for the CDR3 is TGTGCCATCAGTGAGTCCGACAGGGGGCCGGCTGAAGCTTTCTTT.

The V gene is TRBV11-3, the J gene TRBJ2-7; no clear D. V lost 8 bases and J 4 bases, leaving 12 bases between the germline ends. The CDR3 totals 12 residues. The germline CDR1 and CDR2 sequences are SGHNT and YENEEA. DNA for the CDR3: TGTGCCAGCGGCAGTAACGGGTACGAGCAGTACTTC. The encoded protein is CASGSNGYEQYF. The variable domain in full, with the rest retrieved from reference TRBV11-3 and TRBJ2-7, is EAGVVQSPRYKIIEKKQPVAFWCNPISGHNTLYWYLQNLGQGPELLIRYENEEAVDDSQLPKDRFSAERLKGVDSTLKIQPAELGDSAVYLCASGSNGYEQYFGPGTRLTVT.

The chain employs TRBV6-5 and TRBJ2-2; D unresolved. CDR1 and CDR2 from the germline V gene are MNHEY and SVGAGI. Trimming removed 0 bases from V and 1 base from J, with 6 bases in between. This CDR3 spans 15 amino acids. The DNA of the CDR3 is TGTGCCAGCAGTTACTCGTATATGAACACCGGGGAGCTGTTTTTT. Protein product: CASSYSYMNTGELFF.

The CDR3 DNA reads as TGTGCCAGCAGCAGGGGGCCCAATCAGCCCCAGCATTTT. It codes for CASSRGPNQPQHF. The chain links TRBV11-2 to TRBJ1-5, with 7 bases identical to TRBD1. Germline values: CDR1 SGHAT, CDR2 FQNNGV. CDR3 size: 13 residues. The junction had 1 base not matched to a gene; V was cut back by 5 bases and J by 3 bases.

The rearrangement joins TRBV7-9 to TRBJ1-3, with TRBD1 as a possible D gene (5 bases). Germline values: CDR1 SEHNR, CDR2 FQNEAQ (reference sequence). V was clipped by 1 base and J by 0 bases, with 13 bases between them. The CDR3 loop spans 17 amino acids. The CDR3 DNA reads TGTGCCAGCAGCTTAGATTGGGGGGATTACTCTGGAAACACCATATATTTT. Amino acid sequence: CASSLDWGDYSGNTIYF.

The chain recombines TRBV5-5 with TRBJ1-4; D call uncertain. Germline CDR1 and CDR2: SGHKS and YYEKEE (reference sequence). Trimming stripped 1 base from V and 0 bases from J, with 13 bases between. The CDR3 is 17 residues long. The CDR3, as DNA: TGTGCCAGCAGCTTGTTTCAGGAACTTGCAACTAATGAAAAACTGTTTTTT. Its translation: CASSLFQELATNEKLFF. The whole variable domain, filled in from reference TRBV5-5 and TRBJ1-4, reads DAGVTQSPTHLIKTRGQQVTLRCSPISGHKSVSWYQQVLGQGPQFIFQYYEKEERGRGNFPDRFSARQFPNYSSELNVNALLLGDSALYLCASSLFQELATNEKLFFGSGTQLSVL.

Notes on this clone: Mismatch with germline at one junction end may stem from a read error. The CDR3 reads CASSFYGTGDLSSGNTIHF. Here the CDR3 DNA reads TGTGCCAGCAGCTTTTACGGGACAGGGGACCTGAGCTCTGGAAACACCATACATTTT. V usage is TRBV7-2 and J usage is TRBJ1-3; 10 bases map to TRBD1. The CDR3 totals 19 residues. The germline V gene has CDR1 SGHTA and CDR2 FQGNSA.

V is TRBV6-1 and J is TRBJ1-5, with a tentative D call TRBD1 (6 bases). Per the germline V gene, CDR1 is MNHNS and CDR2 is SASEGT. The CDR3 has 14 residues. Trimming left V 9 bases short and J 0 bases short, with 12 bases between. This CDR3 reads CASQRGFSNQPQHF. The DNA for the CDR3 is TGTGCCAGTCAGAGGGGGTTTAGCAATCAGCCCCAGCATTTT.

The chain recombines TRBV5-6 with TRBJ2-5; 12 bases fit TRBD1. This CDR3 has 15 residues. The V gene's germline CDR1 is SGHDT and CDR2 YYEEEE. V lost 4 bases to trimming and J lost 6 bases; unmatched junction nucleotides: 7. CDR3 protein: CASSAGTGGLKTQYF. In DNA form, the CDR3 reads TGTGCCAGCAGCGCAGGGACAGGGGGCCTGAAGACCCAGTACTTC.

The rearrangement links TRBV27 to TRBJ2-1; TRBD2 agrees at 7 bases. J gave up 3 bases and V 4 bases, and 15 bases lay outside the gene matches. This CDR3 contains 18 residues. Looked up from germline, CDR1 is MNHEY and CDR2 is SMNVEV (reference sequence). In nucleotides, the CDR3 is TGTGCCAGCAGTTCCGAAGGGACTATTCTGGTGGTCTACAATGAGCAGTTCTTC. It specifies CASSSEGTILVVYNEQFF.

CDR3 sequence reads: CASSLFGGAGELFF. CDR3 in DNA: TGTGCCAGCAGCTTATTTGGGGGCGCCGGGGAGCTGTTTTTT. The gene calls are TRBV7-8 and TRBJ2-2; maybe TRBD1 (6 bases). CDR3 size: 14 residues. V lost 2 bases to trimming and J lost 6 bases, with 10 bases between them. Per germline, CDR1 SGHVS and CDR2 FQNEAQ.